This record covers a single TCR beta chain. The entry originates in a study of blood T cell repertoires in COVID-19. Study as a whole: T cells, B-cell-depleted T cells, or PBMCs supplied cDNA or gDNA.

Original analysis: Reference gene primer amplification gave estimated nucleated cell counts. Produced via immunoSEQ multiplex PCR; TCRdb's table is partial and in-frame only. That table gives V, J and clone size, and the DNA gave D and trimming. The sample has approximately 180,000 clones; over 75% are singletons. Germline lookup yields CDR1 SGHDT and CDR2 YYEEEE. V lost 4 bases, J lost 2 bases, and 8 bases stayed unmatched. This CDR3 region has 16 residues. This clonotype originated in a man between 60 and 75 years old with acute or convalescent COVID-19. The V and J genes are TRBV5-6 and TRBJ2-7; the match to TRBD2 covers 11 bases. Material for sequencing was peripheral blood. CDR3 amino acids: CASSEYISGRAYEQYF. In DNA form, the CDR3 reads TGTGCCAGCAGCGAATATATTAGCGGGAGGGCCTACGAGCAGTACTTC.